The 6 T cell receptor beta chains presented below share a single source sample, sequenced in a study of T cells in Graves' hyperthyroidism and ophthalmopathy. TCR beta CDR3 regions were amplified from RNA transcripts. Using the HTBI primer set, a first-round RT-PCR was run on the TCR CDR3. TCRdb used MiXCR to reprocess the multiplex PCR reads, holding one entry per CDR3 protein. This table has 450,000 to 550,000 distinct CDR3 sequences, approximately 25% appearing once. The sequenced sample consisted of blood. The receptors here all came from a woman aged 25 to 39 with Graves' ophthalmopathy.

The chain carries TRBV7-9 and TRBJ2-5, with 11 bases fitting TRBD2. CDR1 is SEHNR and CDR2 is FQNEAQ in the germline V gene (reference sequence). The J segment lost 0 bases and the V segment lost 2 bases, leaving 2 bases of the junction unmatched. This CDR3 region has 16 residues. The CDR3 DNA sequence: TGTGCCAGCAGCTTATCTAGCGGGGGGAACCAAGAGACCCAGTACTTC. Translation gives CASSLSSGGNQETQYF.

This clonotype was seen at least ten times. The rearrangement uses TRBV12-3 or TRBV12-4 and TRBJ1-1; D gene uncertain. V dropped 7 bases and J dropped 0 bases, with 9 bases sitting between them. CDR3 length: 13 residues. In DNA, the CDR3 is TGTGCCAGCACCGTCGCGCTGAACACTGAAGCTTTCTTT. Translating gives CASTVALNTEAFF.

This clonotype was found many times. The chain combines TRBV29-1 with TRBJ2-7; 10 nucleotides line up with TRBD1. Germline assignment: CDR1 SQVTM and CDR2 ANQGSEA. With V trimmed by 5 bases and J by 0 bases, 7 bases remained unmatched. The CDR3 loop spans 15 amino acids. The CDR3: CSVRGTGAFSYEQYF. The CDR3 bases are TGCAGCGTTCGGGGGACAGGGGCCTTCTCCTACGAGCAGTACTTC.

This clonotype appeared many times. The chain carries TRBV20-1 and TRBJ1-1; weak D call: TRBD1 (6 bases). This CDR3 has 16 residues. From germline, CDR1 is DFQATT and CDR2 SNEGSKA (reference sequence). Between the trimmed V and J ends, which lost 0 bases and 1 base, there was a span of 15 bases. The DNA of the CDR3 is TGCAGTGCTAGAGATCCCACAGGGAAAGGGAACACTGAAGCTTTCTTT. Encoded protein: CSARDPTGKGNTEAFF.

This clonotype was counted at least ten times. V and J are TRBV12-3 or TRBV12-4 and TRBJ2-3, with 7 nucleotides matching TRBD2. This CDR3 is 15 amino acids long. Trimming removed 8 bases from V and 2 bases from J; junction bases left unmatched: 10. The CDR3 spells CASLRLGGDTDTQYF. In nucleotides, the CDR3 is TGTGCCAGCCTTCGCCTTGGGGGGGACACAGATACGCAGTATTTT.

The rearrangement links TRBV12-3 or TRBV12-4 to TRBJ2-7; D remains ambiguous. This CDR3 comprises 14 residues. Trimming pared 3 bases from V and 2 bases from J, leaving 11 bases between. CDR3 protein: CASSFTMTAYEQYF. CDR3 bases: TGTGCCAGCAGTTTTACAATGACCGCCTACGAGCAGTACTTC.